This TCR beta chain comes out of a study of human T cells and chemical hapten exposure. Study-level background: Diphenylcyclopropenone, dosed weekly to the scalp, was given to patients throughout the roughly 25-week study. The study, taken as a whole, reports: Patch test score was positively correlated with the counts of TCRs that had expanded at PT1.

The CDR3 has 15 residues. J gave up 4 bases and V 4 bases, and 7 bases lay outside the gene matches. Germline CDR1 is KGHDR and CDR2 is SFDVKD. This clonotype has a count of ten or more. The antigen remains undetermined. Time point here: patch test 3, about 24 weeks after DPC sensitization. Treatment in this sample: therapeutic diphenylcyclopropenone sensitization with weekly scalp DPC. TCRdb re-called the RACE reads through MiXCR, storing one row per CDR3 protein. The table shows about 58,000 distinct CDR3 sequences, with around an eighth occurring only once. The V call is TRBV24-1, the J call TRBJ2-3; 7 bases are a match to TRBD1. This material consisted of whole blood, taken in connection with sensitization to the hapten diphenylcyclopropenone (DPC). The source of this sequence is a man younger than 40 with alopecia areata. Some clones in this sample may be carry-over from other donors' samples. The CDR3 DNA sequence: TGTGCCACCAGTGACAGGGGGTTTGTGGCAGATACGCAGTATTTT. This gives the protein CATSDRGFVADTQYF.